These 25 T cell receptor beta chains came from one sample sequenced in a study of shared clonotypes between healthy human individuals (dated by TCRdb to 2020 to 2022). For the CD8 naive samples, CD45RO-negative cells were positively selected for CCR7, yielding a CD45RA+CCR7+ population from which TemRA cells were excluded. Library method: the immunoSEQ multiplex PCR assay. TCRdb's version of the immuneACCESS table is confined to in-frame rearrangements and falls short of the full clone set. An unresolved V gene accounts for under half of the shortfall where checked; the remainder is of unknown origin. The sample table records about 2 million clones; approximately 95% of these occur just once. Of the sample, more than 0.95% falls within the top ten clones. The sequencing input was naive CD8+ T cells sorted from blood. Per the publication, the cell subset or site label means: CD45RA+CCR7+. The receptors were sampled from a man in his late teens or twenties in good health.

This chain connects TRBV10-2 to TRBJ2-2; D gene ambiguous. The CDR3 runs 12 residues. The V and J ends lost 5 bases and 5 bases respectively, with 6 bases between them. In germline, CDR1 is WSHSY, CDR2 SAAADI. CDR3 sequence reads: CASSKETGELFF. As DNA, the CDR3 is TGCGCCAGCAGTAAAGAGACCGGGGAGCTGTTTTTT.

This clone appeared once. V usage is TRBV15 and J usage is TRBJ2-3, with 7 bases matching TRBD2. Germline CDR1 is LNHNV and CDR2 is YYDKDF (reference sequence). The CDR3 length is 15 residues. V was pared by 2 bases and J by 2 bases, with 4 bases of the junction left unmatched. In nucleotides, the CDR3 is TGTGCCACCAGCAGACTAGCGGCAAACACAGATACGCAGTATTTT. This gives the protein CATSRLAANTDTQYF.

In this sample, this clone turned up once. The chain joins TRBV28 to TRBJ1-2; TRBD1 agrees at 9 bases. J was trimmed by 3 bases and V by 10 bases; bases with no gene match: 12. Per germline, CDR1 MDHEN and CDR2 SYDVKM. The length of the CDR3 is 15 residues. CDR3 amino acids: CATEQGAIVYYGYTF. For the CDR3, the DNA is TGTGCCACCGAACAGGGGGCGATTGTTTACTATGGCTACACCTTC.

This chain links TRBV19 with TRBJ2-7; 7 bases are a match to TRBD2. The CDR3 sequence is 13 residues long. Germline values: CDR1 LNHDA, CDR2 SQIVND (reference sequence). Losses at the gene ends were 6 bases for V and 7 bases for J; bases not matched to a gene: 9. CDR3 in amino acids: CASSFTGGLEQYF. CDR3 nucleotides: TGTGCCAGTAGCTTCACTGGGGGACTAGAGCAGTACTTC.

The genes are TRBV4-3 and TRBJ1-2; TRBD1 matches at 10 bases. The CDR3 is 14 residues long. Germline V gene sequence: CDR1 LGHNA, CDR2 YSLEER. Trimming removed 1 base from V and 8 bases from J; junction bases left unmatched: 4. CDR3 sequence reads: CASSQVGTGEGYTF. Here the CDR3 DNA reads TGCGCCAGCAGCCAAGTAGGGACAGGGGAGGGCTACACCTTC.

The chain uses TRBV7-9 and TRBJ2-7; D is possibly TRBD1 (5 bases). Per germline, CDR1 SEHNR and CDR2 FQNEAQ (reference sequence). CDR3 length equals 15 residues. Trimming removed 0 bases from V and 0 bases from J, with 9 bases in between. This CDR3 reads CASSLAQASSYEQYF. The CDR3 region has the DNA TGTGCCAGCAGCTTAGCACAGGCTAGCTCCTACGAGCAGTACTTC.

V usage is TRBV27 and J usage is TRBJ2-3; 12 bases fit TRBD2. V was clipped by 7 bases and J by 5 bases; unmatched bases: 7. The CDR3 has 15 residues. CDR1 and CDR2 from the germline V gene are MNHEY and SMNVEV (reference sequence). CDR3 sequence: CASTEPGLAGDTQYF. For the CDR3, the DNA is TGTGCCAGCACCGAACCGGGACTAGCGGGAGATACGCAGTATTTT.

The chain employs TRBV7-9 and TRBJ1-4, with D hard to call. V lost 2 bases and J 8 bases, leaving 9 bases between the germline ends. Per the germline V gene, CDR1 is SEHNR and CDR2 is FQNEAQ (reference sequence). The CDR3 contains 13 residues. DNA of the CDR3: TGTGCCAGCAGCTTAACGACCTCAGAAAAACTGTTTTTT. Its translation is CASSLTTSEKLFF. Combining the CDR3 with reference TRBV7-9 and TRBJ1-4 gives the whole variable domain DTGVSQNPRHKITKRGQNVTFRCDPISEHNRLYWYRQTLGQGPEFLTYFQNEAQLEKSRLLSDRFSAERPKGSFSTLEIQRTEQGDSAMYLCASSLTTSEKLFFGSGTQLSVL.

Only one count was recorded for this clone. This chain connects TRBV4-2 to TRBJ1-4; 9 bases align to TRBD1. The germline CDR1 and CDR2 sequences are LGHNA and YNFKEQ. The CDR3 length is 15 residues. Trimming at V came to 4 bases and at J to 8 bases, leaving 8 bases not matched to a gene. The CDR3 spells CASSPRTGEDEKLFF. CDR3 nucleotides: TGTGCCAGCAGCCCCCGGACAGGGGAAGACGAAAAACTGTTTTTT.

This clone came up once. This chain links TRBV14 with TRBJ2-3; D may be TRBD1 (6 bases). V was shortened by 1 base and J by 6 bases, with 8 bases between the two germline ends. The germline V gene has CDR1 SGHDN and CDR2 FVKESK. The CDR3 spans 13 residues. The DNA of the CDR3 is TGTGCCAGCAGCCAAGCTCAGGGGGATACGCAGTATTTT. Residues: CASSQAQGDTQYF. Based on the CDR3 plus reference TRBV14 and TRBJ2-3, the full variable domain is EAGVTQFPSHSVIEKGQTVTLRCDPISGHDNLYWYRRVMGKEIKFLLHFVKESKQDESGMPNNRFLAERTGGTYSTLKVQPAELEDSGVYFCASSQAQGDTQYFGPGTRLTVL.

The chain employs TRBV5-8 and TRBJ2-1, with 12 nucleotides matching TRBD2. The CDR3 consists of 16 residues. After removal of 4 bases from V and 12 bases from J, the junction contained 14 bases not matched to a gene. Per the germline V gene, CDR1 is SGHTS and CDR2 is YDEGEE. The CDR3 sequence: CASSLAGGPSEYLQFF. The CDR3 DNA reads as TGTGCCAGCAGCCTAGCGGGGGGGCCGTCTGAGTATTTGCAGTTCTTC. Together with reference TRBV5-8 and TRBJ2-1, the CDR3 gives the full variable domain: EAGVTQSPTHLIKTRGQQATLRCSPISGHTSVYWYQQALGLGLQFLLWYDEGEERNRGNFPPRFSGRQFPNYSSELNVNALELEDSALYLCASSLAGGPSEYLQFFGPGTRLTVL.

The CDR3 sequence: CSVEARGATYNEQFF. CDR3 nucleotide sequence: TGCAGCGTTGAAGCGAGGGGGGCAACCTACAATGAGCAGTTCTTC. The chain couples TRBV29-1 to TRBJ2-1; D is possibly TRBD1 or TRBD2 (6 bases each). The CDR3 spans 15 residues. V was clipped by 1 base and J by 2 bases, with 12 bases between them. Germline CDR1 SQVTM, CDR2 ANQGSEA.

This chain connects TRBV11-2 to TRBJ2-5; 9 bases line up with TRBD2. The CDR3 length is 16 residues. Germline V lookup: CDR1 SGHAT, CDR2 FQNNGV. The ends lost 2 bases at V and 5 bases at J; junction bases unmatched: 9. The CDR3 coding sequence is TGTGCCAGCAGCTTATTGATGGCGGGGGGGCGGGAGACCCAGTACTTC. Its translation: CASSLLMAGGRETQYF.

The chain is built from TRBV9 and TRBJ1-2; the D is unclear. V dropped 3 bases and J dropped 8 bases, with 20 bases sitting between them. CDR3 length equals 15 residues. Germline V gene data show CDR1 as SGDLS and CDR2 as YYNGEE. CDR3 nucleotides: TGTGCCAGCAGCGCCCTAAATGCCCCCACAGACGGCTACACCTTC. This sequence encodes CASSALNAPTDGYTF.

In the case of this clone: This same CDR3 is encoded by further DNA sequences in the sample. The chain combines TRBV4-1 with TRBJ1-1; D gene ambiguous. CDR1 and CDR2 (germline): MGHRA, YSYEKL. CDR3 length: 13 amino acids. The V and J ends lost 4 bases and 1 base respectively, with 7 bases between them. CDR3 DNA sequence: TGCGCCAGCAGCCCTACCGGGAACACTGAAGCTTTCTTT. This gives the protein CASSPTGNTEAFF.

The chain couples TRBV10-1 to TRBJ2-3; D might be TRBD2 (6 bases). The germline V and J ends were trimmed by 3 bases and 6 bases, with 16 bases remaining between them. Germline loops: CDR1 WNHNN, CDR2 SYGVQD (reference sequence). CDR3 length: 15 amino acids. This CDR3 reads CASSEVAGFSDTQYF. The CDR3 DNA reads as TGCGCCAGCAGTGAAGTTGCGGGGTTTAGTGATACGCAGTATTTT.

The chain combines TRBV28 with TRBJ1-4, with TRBD1 matching 7 bases. The CDR3 totals 15 residues. Germline V gene sequence: CDR1 MDHEN, CDR2 SYDVKM. V was clipped by 6 bases and J by 4 bases; unmatched bases: 8. The CDR3 DNA reads as TGTGCCAGCAGGATTACAGACAGGGTTAATGAAAAACTGTTTTTT. Encoded protein: CASRITDRVNEKLFF.

V gene TRBV7-9 combines with J gene TRBJ1-2; 9 bases are shared with TRBD1. Trimming at V came to 5 bases and at J to 6 bases, leaving 10 bases not matched to a gene. This CDR3 has 15 residues. Germline CDR1 reads SEHNR; CDR2 reads FQNEAQ (reference sequence). The CDR3 protein is CASSLDTGGEDGYTF. Written as DNA, the CDR3 is TGTGCCAGCAGCCTAGATACAGGGGGCGAAGATGGCTACACCTTC.

This clone was recorded a few times. Other DNA sequences in this specimen translate into the identical CDR3. This chain links TRBV10-1 with TRBJ2-7; D perhaps matches TRBD2 (5 bases). CDR1 and CDR2 from the germline V gene are WNHNN and SYGVQD (reference sequence). The V gene lost 0 bases and the J gene lost 4 bases, with 7 bases spanning the gap. This CDR3 region has 13 residues. The chain's CDR3 is CASSESSGYEQYF. In nucleotides, the CDR3 is TGCGCCAGCAGTGAGTCGTCGGGGTACGAGCAGTACTTC.

As to this clone: Other DNA sequences within the sample encode an identical CDR3. The chain carries TRBV28 and TRBJ1-5; D not resolved. Trimming shortened V by 2 bases and J by 6 bases, and 8 bases separated the two germline ends. This CDR3 comprises 13 residues. Germline CDR1 is MDHEN and CDR2 is SYDVKM. CDR3 residues: CASSLRGLQPQHF. As DNA, the CDR3 is TGTGCCAGCAGTTTACGAGGACTTCAGCCCCAGCATTTT.

This chain links TRBV13 with TRBJ2-1; tentative D call: TRBD1 (5 bases). Germline assignment: CDR1 PRHDT and CDR2 FYEKMQ (reference sequence). V gave up 0 bases and J gave up 7 bases, with 13 bases separating them. This CDR3 has 15 residues. CDR3 nucleotides: TGTGCCAGCAGCTTAGGGCAGGGATCGGCGAATGAGCAGTTCTTC. Translation gives CASSLGQGSANEQFF.

The rearrangement links TRBV7-2 to TRBJ2-3; 9 nucleotides line up with TRBD2. With V trimmed by 1 base and J by 2 bases, 4 bases remained unmatched. This CDR3 has 16 amino acids. In germline, CDR1 is SGHTA, CDR2 FQGNSA. The CDR3 nucleotides are TGTGCCAGCAGCTTAGGAGCTAGCGGGGCCACAGATACGCAGTATTTT. Translating it yields CASSLGASGATDTQYF.

This chain joins TRBV28 and TRBJ2-2; TRBD1 is a possible D gene (6 bases). The CDR3 has 16 residues. Trimming took 6 bases from V and 0 from J, leaving 14 bases between them. CDR1 and CDR2 (germline): MDHEN, SYDVKM. The CDR3 DNA reads TGTGCCAGCAGGAATAAACAGGGATCGAACACCGGGGAGCTGTTTTTT. It is translated as CASRNKQGSNTGELFF.

In regard to this clone: The sample holds other DNA sequences that translate to the same CDR3. This chain joins TRBV5-4 and TRBJ2-1; a weak D match, TRBD2 (5 bases). Between the trimmed V and J ends, which lost 4 bases and 7 bases, there was a span of 9 bases. This CDR3 has 12 residues. Germline CDR1 SGHNT, CDR2 YYREEE (reference sequence). The CDR3 reads CASSPGGNEQFF. The CDR3 DNA sequence: TGTGCCAGCAGCCCGGGCGGGAATGAGCAGTTCTTC.

Comments on this clone: The same CDR3 is also encoded by other DNA sequences in this sample. This chain connects TRBV27 to TRBJ2-7; D possibly corresponds to TRBD1 (5 bases). Germline values: CDR1 MNHEY, CDR2 SMNVEV (reference sequence). This CDR3 region has 15 residues. The V gene lost 0 bases and the J gene lost 4 bases, with 13 bases spanning the gap. The CDR3 DNA is TGTGCCAGCAGTTTATCTGGGCAGGGTGGGTACGAGCAGTACTTC. Its protein is CASSLSGQGGYEQYF.